Below are 29 T cell receptor beta chains sequenced from a single sample in a study of blood T cell repertoires in COVID-19. Profiling relied on immunoSEQ multiplex PCR, and the TCRdb table lists in-frame clones only, not all of them. Seen here are hundreds of thousands of clones, roughly 89% observed once, and the top ten hold around 4.4%. The sequenced material came from peripheral blood. These receptors all stem from a woman in her twenties or thirties with acute or convalescent COVID-19.

As DNA, the CDR3 is TGTGCCAGCAGCCATCAGGGAACCGGGGAGCTGTTTTTT. This gives the protein CASSHQGTGELFF. The chain has TRBV3-1 (or the pseudogene TRBV3-2) and TRBJ2-2; D perhaps matches TRBD1 (5 bases). The CDR3 totals 13 residues. Trimming stripped 3 bases from V and 5 bases from J, with 7 bases between. The V gene's germline CDR1 is LGHDT and CDR2 YNNKEL (reference sequence).

Only one count was recorded for this clone. The gene calls are TRBV6-5 and TRBJ1-5; no definite D call. The V gene lost 2 bases and the J gene lost 2 bases, with 7 bases spanning the gap. There are 14 residues in the CDR3. Germline V gene lookup returns CDR1 MNHEY and CDR2 SVGAGI. CDR3: CASSYSGRNQPQHF. The CDR3 DNA reads as TGTGCCAGCAGTTACAGCGGCCGCAATCAGCCCCAGCATTTT.

The chain combines TRBV30 with TRBJ1-1; the match to TRBD1 covers 8 bases. Trimming cost V 1 base and J 0 bases; bases outside gene matches: 19. Germline V gene data show CDR1 as GTSNPN and CDR2 as SVGIG (reference sequence). The CDR3 is 20 amino acids. CDR3 DNA: TGTGCCTGGAGTGACACATACTGGGACAGGCTAGGAAAAATGAACACTGAAGCTTTCTTT. Translated: CAWSDTYWDRLGKMNTEAFF.

This chain connects TRBV9 to TRBJ2-3; D unclear. Trimming cost V 0 bases and J 0 bases, with 11 bases left between them. This CDR3 region has 16 residues. The germline gives CDR1 SGDLS, CDR2 YYNGEE. CDR3: CASSVVAEPSTDTQYF. The CDR3 nucleotides read TGTGCCAGCAGCGTAGTGGCGGAACCTAGCACAGATACGCAGTATTTT.

The V call is TRBV27, the J call TRBJ2-2; possible D gene TRBD2, 6 bases. The CDR3 runs 13 residues. CDR1 is MNHEY, CDR2 SMNVEV, per germline (reference sequence). V was pared by 3 bases and J by 7 bases, with 9 bases between. This chain's CDR3 is CASSFPGSGELFF. The CDR3 DNA reads TGTGCCAGCAGTTTCCCCGGGAGCGGGGAGCTGTTTTTT.

This clone has more than one count but fewer than ten. The J gene is TRBJ2-2, the V gene TRBV30, with 9 bases lining up with TRBD1. CDR1 and CDR2 from the germline V gene are GTSNPN and SVGIG (reference sequence). With 2 bases clipped from V and 3 bases from J, the junction kept 1 base outside the gene matches. This CDR3 contains 14 residues. As DNA, the CDR3 is TGTGCCTGGAGTAGGGACAGGGACACCGGGGAGCTGTTTTTT. Translated, it gives CAWSRDRDTGELFF.

The chain has TRBV2 and TRBJ2-7; 9 nucleotides line up with TRBD2. The V gene end was trimmed by 6 bases and the J gene end by 9 bases; junction bases not matched to a gene: 9. Germline-derived CDR1 and CDR2 are SNHLY and FYNNEI. The CDR3 has 13 residues. The CDR3 here is CASRTGTSKGQYF. The CDR3 bases are TGTGCCAGCAGAACCGGGACTAGCAAAGGGCAGTACTTC.

The chain couples TRBV12-3 or TRBV12-4 to TRBJ2-3; a weak D match, TRBD2 (5 bases). V was trimmed by 6 bases and J by 4 bases, leaving 11 bases between them. The CDR3 is 13 residues long. The CDR3 DNA follows: TGTGCCAGCAGACCCTCGAGGGCAGATACGCAGTATTTT. This gives the protein CASRPSRADTQYF.

The chain combines TRBV2 with TRBJ2-3, with a weak D call TRBD2 (5 bases). The CDR3 loop spans 14 amino acids. V dropped 3 bases and J dropped 2 bases, with 9 bases sitting between them. Per the germline V gene, CDR1 is SNHLY and CDR2 is FYNNEI. As DNA, the CDR3 is TGTGCCAGCAGTGATCGGGGAGTCACAGATACGCAGTATTTT. This translates into CASSDRGVTDTQYF.

The table lists this clone with a count of one. This sequence joins TRBV30 and TRBJ1-2; D not certain. Germline CDR1 is GTSNPN and CDR2 is SVGIG (reference sequence). V lost 0 bases and J lost 4, with 15 bases in between. The CDR3 has 15 amino acids. CDR3 in amino acids: CAWSVRQASGYGYTF. As DNA, the CDR3 is TGTGCCTGGAGTGTACGGCAGGCTTCAGGCTATGGCTACACCTTC.

Comment on this clone: The same CDR3 also results from other DNA sequences found in this sample. The chain couples TRBV6-5 to TRBJ2-1, with a possible D match to TRBD1 (6 bases). The length of the CDR3 is 11 residues. Per the germline V gene, CDR1 is MNHEY and CDR2 is SVGAGI. Deletions cut 6 bases from V and 7 bases from J, with 7 bases between. The CDR3 loop reads CASSRGNEQFF. CDR3 sequence (DNA): TGTGCCAGCAGCAGGGGAAATGAGCAGTTCTTC.

This sequence joins TRBV2 and TRBJ2-3; 8 nucleotides agree with TRBD1. The CDR3 runs 15 residues. J was trimmed by 1 base and V by 8 bases; bases with no gene match: 8. Germline V CDR1 and CDR2: SNHLY, FYNNEI. The CDR3 DNA follows: TGTGCCAGCGAAGGGGCAGGGGGCCGCACAGATACGCAGTATTTT. This gives the protein CASEGAGGRTDTQYF.

This clone has only one observation. The V and J genes are TRBV10-3 and TRBJ2-1, with 7 bases identical to TRBD2. V lost 0 bases, J lost 9 bases, and 5 bases stayed unmatched. This CDR3 is built from 14 residues. Germline V lookup: CDR1 ENHRY, CDR2 SYGVKD. CDR3 DNA: TGTGCCATCAGTGAGTCGGGAGGGACCGGTGAGCAGTTCTTC. Residues: CAISESGGTGEQFF.

The V call is TRBV9, the J call TRBJ2-5; 7 positions agree with TRBD1. Germline CDR1 reads SGDLS; CDR2 reads YYNGEE. Trimming took 4 bases from V and 1 from J; bases not matched to a gene: 4. The CDR3 loop spans 14 amino acids. CDR3 sequence: CASSPWDSQETQYF. The DNA of the CDR3 is TGTGCCAGCAGCCCCTGGGACAGCCAAGAGACCCAGTACTTC.

This chain uses TRBV5-5 with TRBJ1-4; 7 positions agree with TRBD1. The V and J ends lost 4 bases and 4 bases, in that order; junction bases with no gene match: 10. CDR3 size: 16 residues. The germline CDR1 and CDR2 sequences are SGHKS and YYEKEE (reference sequence). The CDR3, as DNA: TGTGCCAGCAGCGAGATAACACAGGGGATTAATGAAAAACTGTTTTTT. As protein: CASSEITQGINEKLFF.

V and J are TRBV7-3 and TRBJ2-2; D might be TRBD1 (5 bases). This CDR3 comprises 17 residues. CDR1 and CDR2 from the germline V gene are SGHTA and FQGTGA. V dropped 5 bases and J dropped 2 bases, with 18 bases sitting between them. The CDR3, as DNA: TGTGCCAGCAGCCCCAGAGGCGTCAGGGCTAACACCGGGGAGCTGTTTTTT. It encodes CASSPRGVRANTGELFF.

This clone was recorded once. The chain joins TRBV5-8 to TRBJ1-5; 7 nucleotides line up with TRBD1. CDR3 length: 13 residues. With V trimmed by 1 base and J by 6 bases, 1 base remained unmatched. CDR1 is SGHTS and CDR2 is YDEGEE in the germline V gene. In nucleotides, the CDR3 is TGTGCCAGCAGCTTGAGACAGGGTCAGCCCCAGCATTTT. Its protein product is CASSLRQGQPQHF. Combining the CDR3 with reference TRBV5-8 and TRBJ1-5 gives the whole variable domain EAGVTQSPTHLIKTRGQQATLRCSPISGHTSVYWYQQALGLGLQFLLWYDEGEERNRGNFPPRFSGRQFPNYSSELNVNALELEDSALYLCASSLRQGQPQHFGDGTRLSIL.

The gene calls are TRBV28 and TRBJ2-1, with 9 bases aligning to TRBD1. The CDR3 contains 15 residues. Germline assignment: CDR1 MDHEN and CDR2 SYDVKM. Trimming took 9 bases from V and 6 from J; bases not matched to a gene: 12. This chain's CDR3 is CASTIGQGPLNEQFF. The CDR3 DNA follows: TGTGCCAGTACAATTGGACAGGGGCCCCTCAATGAGCAGTTCTTC.

V and J are TRBV28 and TRBJ1-1; 7 bases are shared with TRBD1. The CDR3 spans 15 residues. Germline V gene data show CDR1 as MDHEN and CDR2 as SYDVKM. V lost 0 bases to trimming and J lost 2 bases; unmatched junction nucleotides: 3. The CDR3 region is CASSLWGQTNTEAFF. The CDR3 DNA sequence: TGTGCCAGCAGTTTATGGGGACAGACCAACACTGAAGCTTTCTTT.

This CDR3 is CASSHTGQGGNLDTQYF. In DNA form, the CDR3 reads TGTGCCAGCAGCCACACTGGACAGGGAGGGAATCTAGATACGCAGTATTTT. The chain joins TRBV3-1 (or the pseudogene TRBV3-2) to TRBJ2-3; D is possibly TRBD1 (8 bases). In germline, CDR1 is LGHDT, CDR2 YNNKEL (reference sequence). Trimming removed 3 bases from V and 5 bases from J, with 21 bases in between. The length of the CDR3 is 17 residues.

The chain combines TRBV10-2 with TRBJ1-1, with D perhaps matching TRBD1 (5 bases). CDR1 is WSHSY and CDR2 is SAAADI in the germline V gene. The CDR3 is 13 residues long. V lost 7 bases and J 4 bases, leaving 13 bases between the germline ends. CDR3 sequence: CASIQGEGTEAFF. CDR3 bases: TGCGCCAGCATCCAAGGGGAGGGCACTGAAGCTTTCTTT.

The chain combines TRBV4-1 with TRBJ1-5, with 8 bases identical to TRBD1. Germline values: CDR1 MGHRA, CDR2 YSYEKL. This CDR3 contains 18 residues. V lost 5 bases to trimming and J lost 6 bases; unmatched junction nucleotides: 18. CDR3 protein: CASSKTPISTGVSQPQHF. CDR3 bases: TGCGCCAGCAGCAAGACCCCGATCTCGACAGGGGTTAGTCAGCCCCAGCATTTT.

V usage is TRBV7-9 and J usage is TRBJ2-6; 7 positions match TRBD1. Trimming cost V 3 bases and J 0 bases; bases outside gene matches: 11. Germline CDR1 and CDR2: SEHNR and FQNEAQ (reference sequence). This CDR3 region has 19 residues. Written as DNA, the CDR3 is TGTGCCAGCAGCTTGACGATAGGGGGCCCAAGCTCTGGGGCCAACGTCCTGACTTTC. Translated, it gives CASSLTIGGPSSGANVLTF.

The chain is built from TRBV24-1 and TRBJ1-2, with 8 bases identical to TRBD1. This CDR3 spans 13 amino acids. Germline CDR1 and CDR2: KGHDR and SFDVKD. With V trimmed by 9 bases and J by 1 base, 3 bases remained unmatched. The DNA for the CDR3 is TGTGCCACCTCACAGGGGGGTAACTATGGCTACACCTTC. This translates into CATSQGGNYGYTF.

The rearrangement joins TRBV5-1 to TRBJ1-3; D unclear. The CDR3 contains 16 residues. Trimming pared 3 bases from V and 0 bases from J, leaving 13 bases between. The germline V gene encodes CDR1 SGHRS and CDR2 YFSETQ. The CDR3 DNA is TGCGCCAGCAGCTCCGGGAGCTCAACCTCTGGAAACACCATATATTTT. Translated: CASSSGSSTSGNTIYF. Full variable domain (outside the CDR3, taken from reference TRBV5-1 and TRBJ1-3): KAGVTQTPRYLIKTRGQQVTLSCSPISGHRSVSWYQQTPGQGLQFLFEYFSETQRNKGNFPGRFSGRQFSNSRSEMNVSTLELGDSALYLCASSSGSSTSGNTIYFGEGSWLTVV.

This chain links TRBV5-6 with TRBJ1-2; 7 positions agree with TRBD1. This CDR3 contains 14 residues. V shed 1 base, J shed 8 bases, and the junction held 8 bases outside the gene matches. The germline gives CDR1 SGHDT, CDR2 YYEEEE. The CDR3 bases are TGTGCCAGCAGCTTGAACCAGGGGGTTAACGGCTACACCTTC. It specifies CASSLNQGVNGYTF. Based on the CDR3 plus reference TRBV5-6 and TRBJ1-2, the full variable domain is DAGVTQSPTHLIKTRGQQVTLRCSPKSGHDTVSWYQQALGQGPQFIFQYYEEEERQRGNFPDRFSGHQFPNYSSELNVNALLLGDSALYLCASSLNQGVNGYTFGSGTRLTVV.

J is TRBJ2-1 and V is TRBV6-5; D is unclear. Germline values: CDR1 MNHEY, CDR2 SVGAGI. Trimming stripped 6 bases from V and 0 bases from J, with 12 bases between. The CDR3 sequence is 15 residues long. The CDR3 reads CASSPGYNSYNEQFF. CDR3 nucleotides: TGTGCCAGCAGCCCAGGTTATAACTCCTACAATGAGCAGTTCTTC.

The chain carries TRBV5-1 and TRBJ2-2; TRBD2 is a possible D gene (5 bases). V lost 8 bases and J 2 bases, leaving 13 bases between the germline ends. Germline values: CDR1 SGHRS, CDR2 YFSETQ. The CDR3 totals 14 residues. CDR3 in amino acids: CASNPGTNTGELFF. The CDR3 DNA reads TGCGCCAGTAATCCGGGAACAAACACCGGGGAGCTGTTTTTT.

The chain is built from TRBV19 and TRBJ2-2, with 8 nucleotides matching TRBD1. Germline CDR1 is LNHDA and CDR2 is SQIVND (reference sequence). V lost 4 bases to trimming and J lost 6 bases; unmatched junction nucleotides: 7. The CDR3 has 15 residues. DNA for the CDR3: TGTGCCAGTAGTAAGAGGACAGGGTGGGCCGGGGAGCTGTTTTTT. It translates to CASSKRTGWAGELFF.